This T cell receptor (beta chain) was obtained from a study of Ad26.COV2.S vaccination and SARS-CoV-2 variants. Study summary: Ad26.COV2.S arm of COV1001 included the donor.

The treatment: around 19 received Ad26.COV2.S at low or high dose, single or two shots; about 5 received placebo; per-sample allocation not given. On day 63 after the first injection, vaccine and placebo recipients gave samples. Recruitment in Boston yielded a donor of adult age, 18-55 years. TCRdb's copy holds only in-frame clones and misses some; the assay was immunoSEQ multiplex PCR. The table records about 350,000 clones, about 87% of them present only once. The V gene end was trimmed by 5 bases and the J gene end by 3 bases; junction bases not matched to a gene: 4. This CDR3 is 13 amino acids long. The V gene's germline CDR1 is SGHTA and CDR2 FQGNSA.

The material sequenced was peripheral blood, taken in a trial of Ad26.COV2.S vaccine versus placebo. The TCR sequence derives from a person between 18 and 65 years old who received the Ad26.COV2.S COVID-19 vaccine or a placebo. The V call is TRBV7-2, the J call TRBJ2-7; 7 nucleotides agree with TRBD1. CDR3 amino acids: CASSGQADYEQYF. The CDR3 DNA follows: TGTGCCAGCAGCGGACAGGCTGACTACGAGCAGTACTTC.